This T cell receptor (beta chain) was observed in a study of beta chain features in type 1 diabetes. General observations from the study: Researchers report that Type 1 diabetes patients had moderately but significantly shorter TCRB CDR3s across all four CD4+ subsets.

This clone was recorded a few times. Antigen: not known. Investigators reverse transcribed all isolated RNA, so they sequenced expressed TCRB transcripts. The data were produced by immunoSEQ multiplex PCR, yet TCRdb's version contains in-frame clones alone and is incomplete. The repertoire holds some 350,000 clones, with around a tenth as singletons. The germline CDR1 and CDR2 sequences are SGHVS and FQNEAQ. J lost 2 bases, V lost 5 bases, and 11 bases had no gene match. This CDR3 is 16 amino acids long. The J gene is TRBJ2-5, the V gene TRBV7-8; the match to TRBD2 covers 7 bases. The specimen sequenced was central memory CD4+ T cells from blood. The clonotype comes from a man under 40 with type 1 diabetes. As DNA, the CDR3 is TGTGCCAGCAGCCCCGGCCCGGCTAGCGGACAAGAGACCCAGTACTTC. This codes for CASSPGPASGQETQYF.